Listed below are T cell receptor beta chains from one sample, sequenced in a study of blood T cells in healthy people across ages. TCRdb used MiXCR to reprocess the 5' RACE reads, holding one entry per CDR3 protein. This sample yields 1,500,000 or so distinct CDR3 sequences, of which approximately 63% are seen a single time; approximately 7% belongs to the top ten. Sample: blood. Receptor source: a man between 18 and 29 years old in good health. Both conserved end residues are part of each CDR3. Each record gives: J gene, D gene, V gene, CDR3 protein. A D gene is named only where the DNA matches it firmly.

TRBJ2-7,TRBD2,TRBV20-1,CSAEEASGRYEQYF
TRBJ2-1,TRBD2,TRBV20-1,CSAIDTGTSGKDEQFF
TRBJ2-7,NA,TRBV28,CASSTLGASYEQYF
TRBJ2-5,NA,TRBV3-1,CASSQDASQETQYF
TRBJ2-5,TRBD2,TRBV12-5,CASGSTSGGDETQYF
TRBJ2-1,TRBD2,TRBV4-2,CASSLAIDSGGSLGAQFF
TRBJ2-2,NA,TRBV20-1,CSARDGRGQNTGELFF
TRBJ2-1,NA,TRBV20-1,CSAPMQGRDYNEQFF
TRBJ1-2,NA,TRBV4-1,CASSPPLRDRHRYTF
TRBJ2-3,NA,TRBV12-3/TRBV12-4,CASSVLRITDTQYF
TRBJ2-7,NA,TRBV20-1,CSAIGPFTYEQYF
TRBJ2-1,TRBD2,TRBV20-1,CSASLGLASYNEQFF
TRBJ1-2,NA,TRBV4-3,CASSSSQVPYGYTF
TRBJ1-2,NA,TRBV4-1,CASSQEGGGSGYTF
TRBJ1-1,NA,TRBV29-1,CSVEERVNTEAFF
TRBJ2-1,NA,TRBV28,CASSPTGTDVRQFF
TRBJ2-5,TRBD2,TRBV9,CASSVAGGGETQYF
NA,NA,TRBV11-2,CASSFGRNGYEQYF
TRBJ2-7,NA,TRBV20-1,CSAIMGAGHYEQYF
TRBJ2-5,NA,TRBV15,CATSRAYTFQETQYF
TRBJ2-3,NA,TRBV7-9,CASSPPEGIDTQYF
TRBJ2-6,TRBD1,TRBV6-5,CASSYGQGAGANVLTF
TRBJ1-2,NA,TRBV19,CAISDGGGGYGYTF
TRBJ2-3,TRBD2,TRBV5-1,CASSSSAGGLDTDTQYF
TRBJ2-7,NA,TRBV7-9,CASSHEVRGDEQYF
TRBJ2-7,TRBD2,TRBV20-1,CSALPAGGHEQYF
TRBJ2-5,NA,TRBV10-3,CAIAPRQETQYF
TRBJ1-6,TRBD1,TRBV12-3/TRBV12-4,CASSFGTGVSPLHF
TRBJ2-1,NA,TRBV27,CASSFGQSMNEQFF
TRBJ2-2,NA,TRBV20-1,CSARAPQGTGELFF
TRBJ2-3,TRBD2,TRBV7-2,CASSLAKVGPSGRTTDTQYF
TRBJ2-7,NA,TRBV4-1,CASSPRSAPGEQYF
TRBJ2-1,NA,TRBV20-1,CSATVGYNEQFF
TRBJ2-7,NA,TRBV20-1,CSARDHTYEQYF
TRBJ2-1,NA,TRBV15,CATSRDRTGYNEQFF
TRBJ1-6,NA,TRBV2,CASAVGYNSPLHF
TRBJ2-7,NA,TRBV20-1,CSAFRDGTYEQYF
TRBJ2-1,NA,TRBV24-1,CATSETMYNEQFF
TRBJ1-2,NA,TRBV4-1,CASSQGFLDRSYGYTF
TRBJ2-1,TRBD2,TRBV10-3,CAIGRTSGSNEQFF
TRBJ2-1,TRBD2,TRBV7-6,CASSLAFGTSDHNEQFF
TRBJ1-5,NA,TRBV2,CASREGSGNQPQHF
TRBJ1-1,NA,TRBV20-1,CSASWFGSVNTEAFF
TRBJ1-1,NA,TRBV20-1,CSARVNRNTEAFF
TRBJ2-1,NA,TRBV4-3,CASSQDRGPGQTPEQFF
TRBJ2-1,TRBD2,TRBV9,CASSVGAGLTSYNEQFF
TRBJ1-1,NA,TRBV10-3,CAISESTEPTNTEAFF
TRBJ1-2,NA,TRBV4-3,CASSQSSSNWYYGYTF
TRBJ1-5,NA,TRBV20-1,CSALRDGGNQPQHF
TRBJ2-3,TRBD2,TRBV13,CASSLRRGAYTDTQYF
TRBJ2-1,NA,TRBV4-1,CASSQGSYLRHEQFF
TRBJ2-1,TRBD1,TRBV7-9,CASSHRGAYNEQFF
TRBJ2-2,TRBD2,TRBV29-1,CSVGLAGAGELFF
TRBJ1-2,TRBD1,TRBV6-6,CASSYGTQGANYGYTF